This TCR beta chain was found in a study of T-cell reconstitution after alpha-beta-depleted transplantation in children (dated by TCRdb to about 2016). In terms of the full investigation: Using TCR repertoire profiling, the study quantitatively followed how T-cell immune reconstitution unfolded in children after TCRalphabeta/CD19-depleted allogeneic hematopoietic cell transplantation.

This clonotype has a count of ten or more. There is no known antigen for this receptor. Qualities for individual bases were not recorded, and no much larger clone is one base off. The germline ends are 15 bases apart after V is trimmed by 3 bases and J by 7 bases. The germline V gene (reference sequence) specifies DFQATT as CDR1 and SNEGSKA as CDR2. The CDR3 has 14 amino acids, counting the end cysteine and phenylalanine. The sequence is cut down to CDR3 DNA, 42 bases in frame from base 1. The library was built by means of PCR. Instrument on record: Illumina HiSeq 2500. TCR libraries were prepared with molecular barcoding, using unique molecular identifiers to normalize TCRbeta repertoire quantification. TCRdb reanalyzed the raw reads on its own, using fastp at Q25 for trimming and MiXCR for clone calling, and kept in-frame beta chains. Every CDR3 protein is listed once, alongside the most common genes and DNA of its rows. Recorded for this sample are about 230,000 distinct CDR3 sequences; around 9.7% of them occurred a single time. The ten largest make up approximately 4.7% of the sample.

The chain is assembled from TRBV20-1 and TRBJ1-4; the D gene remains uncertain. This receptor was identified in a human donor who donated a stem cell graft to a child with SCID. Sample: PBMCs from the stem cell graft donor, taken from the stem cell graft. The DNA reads TGCAGTGCTAGGCGCTCGTCGGGCGGTGAAAAACTGTTTTTT. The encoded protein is CSARRSSGGEKLFF.